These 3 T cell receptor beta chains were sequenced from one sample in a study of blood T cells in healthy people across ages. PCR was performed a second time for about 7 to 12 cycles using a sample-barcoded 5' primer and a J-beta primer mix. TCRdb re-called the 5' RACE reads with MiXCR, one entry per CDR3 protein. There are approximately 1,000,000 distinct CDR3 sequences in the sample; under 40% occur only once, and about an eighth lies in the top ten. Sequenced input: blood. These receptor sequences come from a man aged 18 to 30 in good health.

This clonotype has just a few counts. CDR3 sequence (DNA): TGTGCCATCAGGGGGGGACAATTGAACACTGAAGCTTTCTTT. Protein product: CAIRGGQLNTEAFF. V gene TRBV10-3 combines with J gene TRBJ1-1, with D perhaps TRBD1 (6 bases). CDR3 length: 14 amino acids. Germline lookup yields CDR1 ENHRY and CDR2 SYGVKD. Trimming left V 6 bases short and J 0 bases short, with 11 bases between.

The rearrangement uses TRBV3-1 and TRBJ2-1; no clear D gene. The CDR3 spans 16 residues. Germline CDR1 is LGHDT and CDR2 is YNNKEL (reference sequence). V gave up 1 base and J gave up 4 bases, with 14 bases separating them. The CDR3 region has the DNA TGTGCCAGCAGCCAAGCTAACACCTTAGGATACAATGAGCAGTTCTTC. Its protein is CASSQANTLGYNEQFF.

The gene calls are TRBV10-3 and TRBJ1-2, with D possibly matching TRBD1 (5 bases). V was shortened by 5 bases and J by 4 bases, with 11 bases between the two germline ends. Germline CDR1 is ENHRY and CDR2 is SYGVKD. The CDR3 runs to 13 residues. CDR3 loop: CAISSREFYGYTF. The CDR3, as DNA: TGTGCCATCAGTAGCAGGGAATTCTATGGCTACACCTTC.